The 9 T cell receptor beta chains presented below share a single source sample, sequenced in a study of blood T cell repertoires in COVID-19. The data were produced by immunoSEQ multiplex PCR, yet TCRdb's version contains in-frame clones alone and is incomplete. The sample records approximately 150,000 clones, 84% being singletons. Sequenced material: peripheral blood. These receptor sequences come from a man between 70 and 80 years old with acute or convalescent COVID-19.

V and J are TRBV27 and TRBJ1-1; no firm D call. In germline, CDR1 is MNHEY, CDR2 SMNVEV (reference sequence). This CDR3 has 13 amino acids. Trimming shortened V by 4 bases and J by 6 bases, and 12 bases separated the two germline ends. The CDR3 loop is CASSSDLRSEAFF. CDR3 sequence (DNA): TGTGCCAGCAGTTCAGATCTCAGGTCTGAAGCTTTCTTT.

V gene TRBV28 combines with J gene TRBJ1-6; D gene ambiguous. Germline V gene sequence: CDR1 MDHEN, CDR2 SYDVKM. The length of the CDR3 is 12 residues. The ends were cut back, 6 bases at V and 6 bases at J, with 6 bases in the middle. CDR3 nucleotides: TGTGCCAGCAGACGGGGTAATTCACCCCTCCACTTT. Translated, it gives CASRRGNSPLHF.

The chain employs TRBV11-2 and TRBJ2-5; 9 nucleotides match TRBD2. CDR1 and CDR2 from the germline V gene are SGHAT and FQNNGV. The CDR3 totals 15 residues. Germline trimming cut 8 bases from V and 7 bases from J; bases unmatched to any gene: 14. The CDR3 DNA follows: TGTGCCAGCCGGGGTCCTCGGCGCGGGGGGGGGACCCAGTACTTC. The encoded protein is CASRGPRRGGGTQYF.

This chain joins TRBV18 and TRBJ1-1, with 8 bases identical to TRBD1. V was pared by 0 bases and J by 4 bases, with 7 bases of the junction left unmatched. Germline V gene data show CDR1 as KGHSH and CDR2 as LQKENI. CDR3 length equals 16 residues. DNA of the CDR3: TGTGCCAGCTCACCACCGGGACAGGTTGGAGGCACTGAAGCTTTCTTT. Translating gives CASSPPGQVGGTEAFF.

This chain uses TRBV9 with TRBJ2-2, with 8 nucleotides matching TRBD1. CDR1 is SGDLS and CDR2 is YYNGEE in the germline V gene. V gave up 1 base and J gave up 2 bases; unmatched junction bases: 10. CDR3 size: 18 residues. The CDR3 sequence: CASSVPSQGADNTGELFF. Here the CDR3 DNA reads TGTGCCAGCAGCGTACCGTCTCAGGGGGCGGACAACACCGGGGAGCTGTTTTTT.

This clone appeared once. The V gene is TRBV6-6, the J gene TRBJ2-5, with D tentatively TRBD2 (6 bases). The germline V gene encodes CDR1 MNHNY and CDR2 SVGAGI (reference sequence). Trimming stripped 1 base from V and 5 bases from J, with 14 bases between. The CDR3 has 15 amino acids. As DNA, the CDR3 is TGTGCCAGCAGTTACTATTCTAGCGCCAGGGAGACCCAGTACTTC. The encoded protein is CASSYYSSARETQYF.

This clone was recorded once. The chain carries TRBV5-1 and TRBJ1-3, with D hard to call. The CDR3 contains 16 residues. Trimming took 4 bases from V and 0 from J, leaving 14 bases between them. Germline CDR1 is SGHRS and CDR2 is YFSETQ. The CDR3 DNA reads TGCGCCAGCAGCCCCGCGCCGGGGAGCTCTGGAAACACCATATATTTT. It is translated as CASSPAPGSSGNTIYF.

The chain is built from TRBV28 and TRBJ2-3, with 8 nucleotides matching TRBD2. The CDR3 spans 18 residues. Germline V gene sequence: CDR1 MDHEN, CDR2 SYDVKM. V trimming: 7 bases; J trimming: 1 base; junction bases outside the gene matches: 16. CDR3 coding DNA: TGTGCCAGCACCCCAGCATTGCCGGGACTAGGAGGCACAGATACGCAGTATTTT. Amino acids: CASTPALPGLGGTDTQYF.

CDR3 sequence reads: CASSLAGSGAYEQYF. In DNA, the CDR3 is TGTGCCAGCAGCTTGGCCGGTTCAGGGGCCTACGAGCAGTACTTC. The chain links TRBV5-8 to TRBJ2-7; perhaps TRBD1 as D (6 bases). Trimming took 0 bases from V and 2 from J, leaving 12 bases between them. Germline assignment: CDR1 SGHTS and CDR2 YDEGEE. The length of the CDR3 is 15 residues.